One sample yielded the 27 T cell receptor beta chains listed below, sequenced in a study of regulatory T cells in long-lasting Graves disease. Time point: newly diagnosed GD, antithyroid drugs for less than 3 months. PBMC-extracted RNA yielded the TCR library. CDR3 regions were amplified by Arm-PCR using iRepertoire HTBI primers to build TCR beta libraries. One entry per CDR3 protein, called by TCRdb with MiXCR from the multiplex PCR reads. The table lists about 500,000 distinct CDR3 sequences, 15% to 20% of them singletons. This same sample was also part of a study on T cells in Graves' hyperthyroidism and ophthalmopathy.

Sequencing was performed on peripheral blood mononuclear cells (PBMCs), taken at new diagnosis, from a patient treated with antithyroid drugs. All receptors come from a man aged 40-49 years with Graves disease.

This chain links TRBV4-1 with TRBJ2-5, with TRBD2 identical over 8 bases. V dropped 6 bases and J dropped 0; count of bases not matched to a gene: 21. Looked up from germline, CDR1 is MGHRA and CDR2 is YSYEKL. CDR3 length: 20 amino acids. The CDR3 spells CASRLAPLQATGGYQETQYF. The CDR3 nucleotides read TGCGCCAGCAGACTTGCCCCCCTCCAAGCCACGGGGGGGTACCAAGAGACCCAGTACTTC.

The CDR3: CASSKGNRGDEQFF. In nucleotides, the CDR3 is TGTGCCAGCAGTAAGGGGAACAGGGGGGATGAGCAGTTCTTC. This sequence joins TRBV12-3 or TRBV12-4 and TRBJ2-1, with 8 bases aligning to TRBD1. The trim removed 5 bases at V and 8 bases at J, leaving 8 bases unmatched. The CDR3 covers 14 residues.

In its sample, this clonotype was seen many times. The chain carries TRBV2 and TRBJ2-7; 8 nucleotides align to TRBD2. The junction had 7 bases not matched to a gene; V was cut back by 3 bases and J by 3 bases. The germline CDR1 and CDR2 sequences are SNHLY and FYNNEI. The CDR3 is 15 residues long. CDR3 nucleotide sequence: TGTGCCAGCAGTGAGGGACTAGTGGGGAGCTACGAGCAGTACTTC. Translated, it gives CASSEGLVGSYEQYF.

In this sample, this clonotype turned up many times. V and J are TRBV12-3 or TRBV12-4 and TRBJ2-1, with D possibly being TRBD1 (5 bases). Trimming stripped 5 bases from V and 8 bases from J, with 13 bases between. This CDR3 is 13 amino acids long. DNA of the CDR3: TGTGCCAGCAGTACTCAGGGTTGGGATGAGCAGTTCTTC. Protein sequence: CASSTQGWDEQFF.

There are many counts of this clonotype. J is TRBJ1-1 and V is TRBV2, with a weak D call TRBD1 (5 bases). This CDR3 region has 15 residues. Trimming removed 10 bases at V and 7 bases at J, with 25 bases between. Germline V gene lookup returns CDR1 SNHLY and CDR2 FYNNEI. The CDR3 DNA reads TGTGCCACCACTCCCCGGGACGCCGTAGCCCATGAAGCTTTCTTT. This encodes CATTPRDAVAHEAFF. Full variable domain (remainder filled in from reference TRBV2 and TRBJ1-1): EPEVTQTPSHQVTQMGQEVILRCVPISNHLYFYWYRQILGQKVEFLVSFYNNEISEKSEIFDDQFSVERPDGSNFTLKIRSTKLEDSAMYFCATTPRDAVAHEAFFGQGTRLTVV.

In its sample, this clonotype was seen many times. This chain uses TRBV20-1 with TRBJ2-7, with 7 bases that match TRBD1. J was trimmed by 2 bases and V by 6 bases; bases with no gene match: 10. The CDR3 extends over 14 amino acids. In germline, CDR1 is DFQATT, CDR2 SNEGSKA (reference sequence). The DNA for the CDR3 is TGCAGTGCCGACCGGGACAGCTACACCTACGAGCAGTACTTC. This codes for CSADRDSYTYEQYF.

V gene TRBV5-1 combines with J gene TRBJ1-4, with TRBD1 identical over 8 bases. Germline lookup yields CDR1 SGHRS and CDR2 YFSETQ. The CDR3 is 14 residues long. V gave up 4 bases and J gave up 7 bases; unmatched junction bases: 6. The CDR3 protein is CASSQTGAGEKLFF. For the CDR3, the DNA is TGCGCCAGCAGCCAGACAGGGGCGGGTGAAAAACTGTTTTTT.

Worth noting for this clonotype: A much larger clone is a single base away; this may be a read error. The V gene is TRBV24-1, the J gene TRBJ2-7; D perhaps matches TRBD2 (5 bases). The CDR3 extends over 14 amino acids. Germline assignment: CDR1 KGHDR and CDR2 SFDVKD. V was cut by 4 bases and J by 3 bases, with 12 bases left in between. The CDR3: CATSDGLTSYEQYF. CDR3 coding DNA: TGTGCCACCAGTGACGGACTGACCAGCTACGAGCAGTACTTC.

The rearrangement joins TRBV11-3 to TRBJ2-2; 8 bases align to TRBD2. The CDR3 length is 15 residues. Germline CDR1 is SGHNT and CDR2 is YENEEA. Losses at the gene ends were 5 bases for V and 4 bases for J; bases not matched to a gene: 6. The CDR3 region is CASSLGSGSTGELFF. CDR3 bases: TGTGCCAGCAGCCTCGGCAGCGGGAGCACCGGGGAGCTGTTTTTT.

There are a few counts of this clonotype. The V call is TRBV28, the J call TRBJ1-2, with D maybe TRBD1 (5 bases). Trimming shortened V by 4 bases and J by 4 bases, and 10 bases separated the two germline ends. Germline CDR1 reads MDHEN; CDR2 reads SYDVKM. The CDR3 extends over 13 amino acids. The DNA for the CDR3 is TGTGCCAGCAGTTACAGGACGGGCTATGGCTACACCTTC. Its translation: CASSYRTGYGYTF.

This clonotype has at least ten counts. The V gene is TRBV28, the J gene TRBJ1-6; D not certain. Between the trimmed V and J ends, which lost 1 base and 9 bases, there was a span of 4 bases. This CDR3 is 12 amino acids long. Germline loops: CDR1 MDHEN, CDR2 SYDVKM. CDR3 protein: CASSLSVSPLHF. CDR3 DNA sequence: TGTGCCAGCAGTTTATCAGTTTCACCCCTCCACTTT.

J is TRBJ2-6 and V is TRBV10-3; D could derive from TRBD1 or TRBD2 (7 bases each). Deletions cut 10 bases from V and 4 bases from J, with 26 bases between. The CDR3 is 18 amino acids. CDR1 is ENHRY, CDR2 SYGVKD, per germline. For the CDR3, the DNA is TGTGCCAGCGAACCTAAACAGGGGAGGGTTAGGGGGGCCAACGTCCTGACTTTC. It encodes CASEPKQGRVRGANVLTF.

This clonotype occurred a few times. V and J are TRBV20-1 and TRBJ2-2, with D unresolved. CDR3 size: 13 residues. Per the germline V gene, CDR1 is DFQATT and CDR2 is SNEGSKA (reference sequence). The V end was cut by 1 base, the J end by 5 bases, with 8 bases between. The chain's CDR3 is CSARGPLTGELFF. Written as DNA, the CDR3 is TGCAGTGCTAGAGGGCCGTTAACCGGGGAGCTGTTTTTT.

The sample holds many counts of this clonotype. J is TRBJ2-1 and V is TRBV7-2, with a possible D match to TRBD2 (6 bases). CDR1 and CDR2 from the germline V gene are SGHTA and FQGNSA. The CDR3 spans 15 residues. V shed 5 bases and J shed 6 bases, with 17 bases lying between them. CDR3 in amino acids: CASSHPGARANEQFF. The CDR3 nucleotides read TGTGCCAGCAGCCACCCGGGAGCTAGGGCCAATGAGCAGTTCTTC.

At least ten counts were recorded for this clonotype. Germline and junction disagree at one end, which may indicate a read error. The chain is built from TRBV5-1 and TRBJ2-3, with no clear D. CDR1 SGHRS and CDR2 YFSETQ come from the germline V gene. This CDR3 region has 14 residues. In DNA form, the CDR3 reads TGTGCCAGCAGCTTAGGCGACTCCACAGATACGCAGTATTTT. Amino acids: CASSLGDSTDTQYF.

The genes are TRBV7-2 and TRBJ1-1; D gene unclear. Deletions cut 5 bases from V and 5 bases from J, with 12 bases between. The germline CDR1 and CDR2 sequences are SGHTA and FQGNSA. The CDR3 spans 13 residues. As DNA, the CDR3 is TGTGCCAGCAGCGGCCGAGGAGTTACTGAAGCTTTCTTT. It codes for CASSGRGVTEAFF.

Many counts were recorded for this clonotype. The chain employs TRBV20-1 and TRBJ2-1, with 7 positions matching TRBD2. Germline V gene data show CDR1 as DFQATT and CDR2 as SNEGSKA (reference sequence). This CDR3 is 15 amino acids long. After removal of 1 base from V and 9 bases from J, the junction contained 12 bases not matched to a gene. The CDR3 DNA is TGCAGTGCTAGAGGGGGCGGGAGATGGGCTGGTGAGCAGTTCTTC. Translation: CSARGGGRWAGEQFF.

This clonotype was counted many times. This chain joins TRBV24-1 and TRBJ2-1, with D maybe TRBD2 (7 bases). Germline V CDR1 and CDR2: KGHDR, SFDVKD. V dropped 5 bases and J dropped 9 bases, with 16 bases sitting between them. The CDR3 length is 14 residues. The CDR3 DNA sequence: TGTGCCACCAGTGGCTCGGCGGGGGCGCGTGAGCAGTTCTTC. Amino acid sequence: CATSGSAGAREQFF.

V and J are TRBV25-1 and TRBJ1-3; 7 positions agree with TRBD1. CDR1 and CDR2 (germline): MGHDK, SYGVNS. V lost 6 bases, J lost 1 base, and 6 bases stayed unmatched. This CDR3 spans 15 amino acids. The CDR3 sequence: CASSNPTGSGNTIYF. The CDR3 DNA follows: TGTGCCAGCAGCAATCCGACAGGGTCTGGAAACACCATATATTTT.

This clonotype appeared a few times. This chain joins TRBV20-1 and TRBJ2-1; 9 bases align to TRBD2. This CDR3 is built from 16 residues. Germline CDR1 and CDR2: DFQATT and SNEGSKA (reference sequence). Trimming took 6 bases from V and 1 from J; bases not matched to a gene: 10. The CDR3 spells CSATSGGGGSYNEQFF. The CDR3 DNA reads TGCAGTGCGACTAGCGGAGGGGGAGGGTCCTACAATGAGCAGTTCTTC.

J is TRBJ2-7 and V is TRBV20-1, with D tentatively TRBD2 (5 bases). Germline loops: CDR1 DFQATT, CDR2 SNEGSKA (reference sequence). V gave up 3 bases and J gave up 5 bases, with 14 bases separating them. This CDR3 is built from 13 residues. CDR3: CSASRGIDNEQYF. CDR3 DNA: TGCAGTGCTAGCAGAGGGATAGATAACGAGCAGTACTTC.

This clonotype was found many times. This chain links TRBV24-1 with TRBJ2-1, with 9 positions matching TRBD2. In germline, CDR1 is KGHDR, CDR2 SFDVKD. The CDR3 runs to 15 residues. V shed 1 base, J shed 10 bases, and the junction held 7 bases outside the gene matches. The chain's CDR3 is CATSDLGREGREQFF. Written as DNA, the CDR3 is TGTGCCACCAGTGATTTAGGGCGGGAGGGCCGGGAGCAGTTCTTC.

This clonotype was seen more than once but under ten times. The V gene is TRBV19, the J gene TRBJ2-1; 8 positions agree with TRBD2. The CDR3 covers 16 residues. CDR1 is LNHDA, CDR2 SQIVND, per germline (reference sequence). Trimming at V came to 4 bases and at J to 6 bases, leaving 11 bases not matched to a gene. The chain's CDR3 is CASSTPESGGSNEQFF. CDR3 DNA: TGTGCCAGTAGTACCCCCGAGTCGGGGGGGTCCAATGAGCAGTTCTTC.

There are many counts of this clonotype. The chain carries TRBV12-3 or TRBV12-4 and TRBJ2-7; perhaps TRBD1 as D (5 bases). Trimming shortened V by 6 bases and J by 1 base, and 10 bases separated the two germline ends. The CDR3 runs to 13 residues. CDR3 residues: CASSPTASYEQYF. The CDR3 DNA sequence: TGTGCCAGCAGCCCGACAGCTTCCTACGAGCAGTACTTC.

Ten or more counts support this clonotype. V usage is TRBV24-1 and J usage is TRBJ2-1; TRBD2 matches at 10 bases. V lost 3 bases to trimming and J lost 1 base; unmatched junction nucleotides: 11. The V gene's germline CDR1 is KGHDR and CDR2 SFDVKD. The CDR3 is made up of 19 amino acids. The CDR3 sequence is CATSDLGPGLAASYNEQFF. CDR3 coding DNA: TGTGCCACCAGTGATCTTGGGCCAGGACTAGCGGCATCCTACAATGAGCAGTTCTTC.

There are a few counts of this clonotype. The genes are TRBV12-3 or TRBV12-4 and TRBJ1-2; possibly TRBD1 for D (6 bases). This CDR3 contains 15 residues. Trimming pared 6 bases from V and 0 bases from J, leaving 14 bases between. CDR3 amino acids: CASRRTGTSNYGYTF. The DNA for the CDR3 is TGTGCCAGCAGACGGACCGGGACATCTAACTATGGCTACACCTTC.

This clonotype was found a few times. The chain carries TRBV20-1 and TRBJ1-2; tentative D call: TRBD1 (6 bases). Per the germline V gene, CDR1 is DFQATT and CDR2 is SNEGSKA (reference sequence). CDR3 size: 12 residues. Trimming stripped 8 bases from V and 3 bases from J, with 13 bases between. CDR3 nucleotides: TGCAGTTCCCGGGACAAACACTATGGCTACACCTTC. It codes for CSSRDKHYGYTF.